This section outlines one T cell receptor beta chain sequence together with its context. Its antigen remains unknown. Time point described: week 5, during vaccination. Every vaccine dose comprised 300 ug of mutant IDH1 20-mer peptide plus topical imiquimod. This entry belongs to a study of a mutant IDH1 vaccine in newly diagnosed glioma. For the study at large: Treated individuals were roughly 62% male and approximately 40% female, averaging roughly 38 years of age. It was radiotherapy, temozolomide, or both that patients received previously, with most receiving both.

The length of the CDR3 is 14 residues. V was trimmed by 6 bases and J by 8 bases, leaving 19 bases between them. CDR1 and CDR2 from the germline V gene are MNHNS and SASEGT. Repertoires were generated with immunoSEQ multiplex PCR, while TCRdb's copy carries only in-frame clones and drops some. The data contain more than 40,000 clones, roughly 78% of them singletons. The chain employs TRBV6-1 and TRBJ1-1, with D maybe TRBD1 (6 bases). The receptor comes from a woman aged 40 to 49 with glioma. The input for sequencing was PBMCs, taken from a glioma patient whose treatment included an IDH1 peptide vaccine. CDR3 loop: CASSFQGFFMEAFF. The DNA of the CDR3 is TGTGCCAGCAGCTTCCAGGGGTTTTTTATGGAAGCTTTCTTT.